This TCR beta chain was observed in a study of T cell clones after liver transplantation. CDR1 SNHLY and CDR2 FYNNEI come from the germline V gene. V lost 6 bases, J lost 9 bases, and 18 bases lay in between. The CDR3 is 14 residues long. Some clones are missing from TCRdb's copy, which holds only in-frame ones; the method was immunoSEQ multiplex PCR. The table shows tens of thousands of clones, with 90% occurring only once. Sorting of unstimulated PBMCs yielded separate CD3+CD4+ and CD3+CD8+ fractions. The rearrangement links TRBV2 to TRBJ2-1; D possibly corresponds to TRBD2 (6 bases). This sequence was found in a human donor who received a liver transplant. The sample was CD4+ T cells from blood, taken before liver transplant. In nucleotides, the CDR3 is TGTGCCAGCAGCTCTGGACTCCCCGGGAGTGAGCAGTTCTTC. It specifies CASSSGLPGSEQFF.